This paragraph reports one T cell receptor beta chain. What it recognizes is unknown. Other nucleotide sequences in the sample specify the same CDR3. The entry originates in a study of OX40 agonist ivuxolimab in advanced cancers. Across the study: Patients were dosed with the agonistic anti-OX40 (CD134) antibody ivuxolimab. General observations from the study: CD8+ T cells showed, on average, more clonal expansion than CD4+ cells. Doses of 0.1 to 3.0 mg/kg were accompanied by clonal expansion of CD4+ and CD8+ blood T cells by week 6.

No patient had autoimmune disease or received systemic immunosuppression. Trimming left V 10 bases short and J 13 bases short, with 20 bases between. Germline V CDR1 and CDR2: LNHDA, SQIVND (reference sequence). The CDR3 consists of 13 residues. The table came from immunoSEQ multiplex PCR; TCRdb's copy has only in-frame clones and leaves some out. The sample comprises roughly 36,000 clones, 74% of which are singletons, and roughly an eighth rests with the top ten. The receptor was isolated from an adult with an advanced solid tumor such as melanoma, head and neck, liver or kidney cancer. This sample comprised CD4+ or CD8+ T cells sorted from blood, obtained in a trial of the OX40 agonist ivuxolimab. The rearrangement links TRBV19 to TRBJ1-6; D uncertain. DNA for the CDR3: TGTGCCACTACCTTCGGCCCCGGGTCGCCCCTCCACTTT. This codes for CATTFGPGSPLHF.